This TCR beta chain is from a study of shared clonotypes between healthy human individuals (TCRdb year 2020). Background on the whole study: The cohort comprised a couple of women and a few men aged 18 to 49 years. To increase sequencing depth and limit assay-specific biases, TCR repertoire library preparation and sequencing were carried out by different laboratories using diverse techniques. For each donor, CD4 naive and CD4 memory were each run on three plates, CD8 naive on two plates, and CD8 memory on one plate. Between about 0.9 and 9 billion PBMCs per donor were obtained by leukapheresis. Blood TCR repertoires of a handful of healthy adults were deeply sequenced to estimate repertoire size and the extent of clonotype sharing between individuals. General conclusions and limits of the study: Pairwise subsampling led to the expectation that sequencing depth would affect the degree of clonotype sharing among donors. Even with the large sequencing depth, rarefaction of the sorted-subset datasets indicated that sequencing was incomplete. Clonotypes shared by all four sorted-subset donors showed higher generation probabilities than non-shared clonotypes. Across four donors, 5% to 6% of naive CD4, around 3.5% of naive CD8, 2.3% of memory CD4, and 0.4% to 0.45% of memory CD8 clonotypes were shared. Because the study included a small number of donors, the genetic and exposure-history diversity represented was limited. Naive subsets generally had larger estimated clonotype richness than memory subsets did. Sampling was limited to blood, and TCR repertoires in tissue likely differ from TCR repertoires in blood.

CD8 naive samples were obtained by positive selection for CCR7 among CD45RO-negative cells, yielding a CD45RA+CCR7+ population from which TemRA cells were excluded. The donors were healthy, HIV-negative adults who had no recently reported acute infections or vaccinations. All donors were Caucasian adults living in Nashville, Tennessee, USA. Blood was collected by leukapheresis, and PBMCs were isolated by Ficoll-Histopaque density gradient centrifugation and then cryopreserved in liquid nitrogen vapor phase. Purity and quantity of every magnetically sorted T cell population were checked by analytical flow cytometry. Each sorted fraction had its genomic DNA isolated and then quantified by UV absorbance on a Nanodrop 2000c. Using the deep immunoSEQ assay, TCR CDR3 regions were amplified from genomic DNA by multiplex PCR. Genomic DNA extracted from each cell subset was distributed evenly over all wells of several immunoSEQ 96-well plates, and each plate served as one replicate. For sorted subsets, approximately 210 ng genomic DNA, equal to 30,000 to 35,000 T cell genomes, was loaded into each replicate PCR. Purified libraries were measured with a Qubit 3.0 fluorometer, size-checked on a Bioanalyzer 2100, and measured again with the KAPA Library Quantification kit. Each immunoSEQ 96-well plate was sequenced on its own single-read 150-cycle Illumina NextSeq 550 flow cell. Under the source paper's analysis protocol: Because the immunoSEQ output included only junctional sequences and no quality scores, the filtering could not be the same as the filtering used for full-length reads. To assign V/J genes and CDR3, sequences were annotated using PyIR, a Python wrapper for IgBLAST v1.9, with IMGT germline references. Any read was removed if the V/J assignment was weak (E-value above 1e-6), the CDR3 was missing, or the read contained stop codons, out-of-frame junctions, or ambiguous translated residues. V3J clonotypes were defined as sequences sharing the same inferred V gene, J gene, and CDR3 amino acid sequence. Percentage overlap between repertoires was calculated by dividing the number of shared unique clonotypes by the size of the smaller repertoire. Three approaches were used to assess repertoire richness: RTK rarefaction, the Chao1 estimator, and Recon v2.1 estimates of unobserved clonotypes. Generation probabilities were computed with OLGA for all TCRbeta clonotypes obtained by the gDNA method from a few donors. TCRdb re-hosts the immuneACCESS table, in-frame sequences only. Its copies lack some clones; in the studies checked, an unresolved V gene accounts for under half of them, and the cause for the rest is not known. For V, J and clone size, that table is used; D and trimming come from the DNA. Within this sample are millions of clones, with approximately 94% of them counted one time only. Approximately 1.7% of the sample goes to the ten largest clones.

The junction carries 8 bases between V and J, which are trimmed by 4 bases and 2 bases respectively. The CDR3 covers 13 residues, taking in both the cysteine and the phenylalanine. The DNA shown is the 39-base CDR3, in frame from base 1. Per the germline V gene (reference sequence), LNHDA is the CDR1 and SQIVND is the CDR2. A remark on this clone: Which antigen it targets is not known. Base qualities are not provided; no much larger clone lies one nucleotide away. Other DNA sequences within the sample encode an identical CDR3.

This sequence was found in a man aged 18 to 30 in good health. Some clones in this sample may be carry-over from other donors' samples. The V and J segments used are TRBV19 and TRBJ1-1, with the D segment identity uncertain. Specimen: naive CD8+ T cells from PBMCs. The sample's cell subset or site label, decoded: CD45RA+CCR7+. The CDR3 corresponds to CASSRRGNTEAFF. The nucleotide sequence is TGTGCCAGTAGTAGGCGGGGTAACACTGAAGCTTTCTTT.